The 6 T cell receptor beta chains given below trace back to one sample, sequenced in a study of blood T cell repertoires in COVID-19. Profiling relied on immunoSEQ multiplex PCR, and the TCRdb table lists in-frame clones only, not all of them. The data hold more than 200,000 clones, with about four fifths observed a single time. Specimen: PBMCs or T cells enriched from blood (not recorded which). Every receptor here comes from a man aged 60 to 75 who had recovered from COVID-19.

The chain joins TRBV4-3 to TRBJ2-1; D possibly corresponds to TRBD1 (5 bases). Germline assignment: CDR1 LGHNA and CDR2 YSLEER. CDR3 length: 15 residues. Trimming shortened V by 0 bases and J by 8 bases, and 14 bases separated the two germline ends. In DNA form, the CDR3 reads TGCGCCAGCAGCCAAGAGGGGCGACCTTGGGATGAGCAGTTCTTC. It codes for CASSQEGRPWDEQFF.

The chain combines TRBV20-1 with TRBJ2-7; possibly TRBD2 for D (6 bases). This CDR3 is built from 10 residues. Looked up from germline, CDR1 is DFQATT and CDR2 is SNEGSKA (reference sequence). The DNA for the CDR3 is TGCAGGGACGGGGGCTACGAGCAGTACTTC. This gives the protein CRDGGYEQYF.

The V and J genes are TRBV5-6 and TRBJ1-2; perhaps TRBD1 as D (6 bases). This CDR3 spans 16 amino acids. V was clipped by 0 bases and J by 3 bases, with 15 bases between them. Germline V lookup: CDR1 SGHDT, CDR2 YYEEEE. CDR3 sequence reads: CASSLGPAGDHYGYTF. The CDR3 bases are TGTGCCAGCAGCTTGGGGCCCGCAGGGGATCACTATGGCTACACCTTC.

This sequence joins TRBV12-3 or TRBV12-4 and TRBJ1-2, with D maybe TRBD1 (6 bases). This CDR3 has 13 residues. V dropped 6 bases and J dropped 4 bases, with 12 bases sitting between them. Here the CDR3 DNA reads TGTGCCAGCAGGGGAGGGGGAAGCTATGGCTACACCTTC. The encoded protein is CASRGGGSYGYTF.

The chain links TRBV25-1 to TRBJ2-7; D uncertain. Germline V CDR1 and CDR2: MGHDK, SYGVNS. The CDR3 has 13 amino acids. The germline V and J ends were trimmed by 3 bases and 4 bases, with 10 bases remaining between them. CDR3 amino acids: CASSEAGLYEQYF. The CDR3 region has the DNA TGTGCCAGCAGTGAGGCAGGCCTTTACGAGCAGTACTTC.

The chain uses TRBV27 and TRBJ2-1, with TRBD2 as a possible D gene (6 bases). Per the germline V gene, CDR1 is MNHEY and CDR2 is SMNVEV (reference sequence). The ends were cut back, 1 base at V and 12 bases at J, with 10 bases in the middle. This CDR3 region has 12 residues. CDR3 nucleotide sequence: TGTGCCAGCAGTTTATTGGGGGGTGGGCAGTTCTTC. This gives the protein CASSLLGGGQFF.